The entry that follows covers one T cell receptor (beta chain) sequence. Each sample had two DNA replicates, roughly 0.5 ug blood or 1.5 ug tissue. Assay: immunoSEQ multiplex PCR; the TCRdb copy retains only in-frame clones and omits some. In the table there are tens of thousands of clones, about 90% of which are singletons. This entry comes from a study of early stage breast cancer tumors. The sequence derives from a person aged 70 to 79 with breast cancer. Material for sequencing was blood.

The CDR3 region is CASGLVLTGRGETQYF. The CDR3 region has the DNA TGTGCTAGTGGTTTGGTACTCACGGGGAGGGGAGAGACCCAGTACTTC. The rearrangement uses TRBV12-5 and TRBJ2-5, with 7 bases that match TRBD2. Trimming cost V 0 bases and J 4 bases; bases outside gene matches: 8. Germline assignment: CDR1 LGHNT and CDR2 FRNRAP. The CDR3 spans 16 residues.